The next 24 T cell receptor beta chains were all read from a single sample in a study of cytomegalovirus exposure and HLA in healthy donors. PCR was performed using 60 Vbeta and 13 Jbeta primers. The repertoire was sequenced with immunoSEQ multiplex PCR; TCRdb's copy has only in-frame clones and lacks some. The top ten clones hold 0.9% to 1.1% of a sample with about 160,000 clones, roughly four fifths of them seen once. What was sequenced was PBMCs. The source is a woman in her thirties or forties in good health and CMV-seronegative.

The J gene is TRBJ1-1, the V gene TRBV6-5; the D is unclear. Trimming removed 9 bases at V and 1 base at J, with 12 bases between. The CDR3 has 13 residues. Germline V gene data show CDR1 as MNHEY and CDR2 as SVGAGI. The CDR3 loop reads CASRRQKNTEAFF. The CDR3 nucleotides are TGTGCCAGTCGTCGACAAAAGAACACTGAAGCTTTCTTT.

The chain couples TRBV19 to TRBJ2-7; 8 nucleotides align to TRBD1. The ends lost 6 bases at V and 3 bases at J; junction bases unmatched: 4. The germline CDR1 and CDR2 sequences are LNHDA and SQIVND (reference sequence). The CDR3 covers 13 residues. Here the CDR3 DNA reads TGTGCCAGTAGCGGGACAGGCAGCTACGAGCAGTACTTC. Translating it yields CASSGTGSYEQYF. The full variable domain, completed using reference TRBV19 and TRBJ2-7, is DGGITQSPKYLFRKEGQNVTLSCEQNLNHDAMYWYRQDPGQGLRLIYYSQIVNDFQKGDIAEGYSVSREKKESFPLTVTSAQKNPTAFYLCASSGTGSYEQYFGPGTRLTVT.

The rearrangement uses TRBV29-1 and TRBJ2-3, with TRBD1 identical over 7 bases. CDR1 and CDR2 (germline): SQVTM, ANQGSEA. The CDR3 sequence is 15 residues long. Unmatched junction bases numbered 5, after V lost 0 bases and J lost 2 bases. Here the CDR3 reads CSVEDLQGNTDTQYF. In DNA, the CDR3 is TGCAGCGTTGAAGATCTACAGGGGAACACAGATACGCAGTATTTT.

This clone occurred once. V is TRBV6-1 and J is TRBJ2-7, with 8 bases that match TRBD2. The CDR3 has 14 amino acids. Germline CDR1 is MNHNS and CDR2 is SASEGT. The junction had 11 bases not matched to a gene; V was cut back by 7 bases and J by 6 bases. The CDR3 nucleotides are TGTGCCAGCAAGTTAGGACTAGCAATTGGCGAGCAGTACTTC. Amino acids: CASKLGLAIGEQYF.

The chain couples TRBV2 to TRBJ1-2; TRBD1 aligns across 7 bases. Germline trimming cut 8 bases from V and 7 bases from J; bases unmatched to any gene: 7. This CDR3 is 12 amino acids long. Per germline, CDR1 SNHLY and CDR2 FYNNEI. This chain's CDR3 is CASGAGQSGYTF. The CDR3 nucleotides are TGTGCCAGCGGCGCGGGACAGTCTGGCTACACCTTC.

V and J are TRBV28 and TRBJ1-2; 8 nucleotides align to TRBD1. Germline V gene lookup returns CDR1 MDHEN and CDR2 SYDVKM. The V segment lost 11 bases and the J segment 4 bases; nucleotides outside the gene matches: 6. The CDR3 contains 12 residues. DNA for the CDR3: TGTGCCGCCGAACAGGGGGGCTATGGCTACACCTTC. It yields the protein CAAEQGGYGYTF.

This chain links TRBV5-6 with TRBJ2-5; TRBD2 matches at 10 bases. The CDR3 totals 15 residues. Germline assignment: CDR1 SGHDT and CDR2 YYEEEE. J gave up 5 bases and V 0 bases, and 4 bases lay outside the gene matches. The CDR3 DNA reads as TGTGCCAGCAGCTTGGTGACTAGCGGGTATGAGACCCAGTACTTC. Translating it yields CASSLVTSGYETQYF.

V gene TRBV6-1 combines with J gene TRBJ2-7; maybe TRBD2 (6 bases). The CDR3 contains 12 residues. The germline V gene encodes CDR1 MNHNS and CDR2 SASEGT. The germline V and J ends were trimmed by 3 bases and 4 bases, with 7 bases remaining between them. CDR3 in amino acids: CASSDGTYEQYF. The CDR3 DNA reads TGTGCCAGCAGTGACGGGACTTACGAGCAGTACTTC.

V and J are TRBV30 and TRBJ1-3; D is unclear. Germline CDR1 reads GTSNPN; CDR2 reads SVGIG (reference sequence). This CDR3 has 14 residues. V lost 4 bases to trimming and J lost 2 bases, with 12 bases between them. The CDR3 sequence is CAWTKNTAGNTIYF. DNA of the CDR3: TGTGCCTGGACCAAAAACACAGCTGGAAACACCATATATTTT.

As to this clone: Different DNA sequences within this sample yield the same CDR3. The rearrangement links TRBV30 to TRBJ2-2; no clear D. Germline V gene sequence: CDR1 GTSNPN, CDR2 SVGIG (reference sequence). Deletions cut 1 base from V and 4 bases from J, with 4 bases between. CDR3 length equals 12 residues. DNA for the CDR3: TGTGCCTGGAGTGGTAGCACCGGGGAGCTGTTTTTT. This codes for CAWSGSTGELFF.

The chain recombines TRBV7-9 with TRBJ2-7; 8 bases are shared with TRBD2. Germline lookup yields CDR1 SEHNR and CDR2 FQNEAQ (reference sequence). V gave up 2 bases and J gave up 7 bases; unmatched junction bases: 13. This CDR3 comprises 16 residues. The DNA of the CDR3 is TGTGCCAGCAGCTTAAGGATAACGGGAGGGCCGGGTGAGCAGTACTTC. Its translation: CASSLRITGGPGEQYF.

The J gene is TRBJ2-7, the V gene TRBV27, with D possibly TRBD2 on 6 matching bases. Trimming took 5 bases from V and 7 from J, leaving 18 bases between them. There are 14 residues in the CDR3. Germline V gene sequence: CDR1 MNHEY, CDR2 SMNVEV (reference sequence). CDR3 in DNA: TGTGCCAGCAGTATCTCAGGCCCCGGAGGGGAGCAGTACTTC. This sequence encodes CASSISGPGGEQYF.

The V call is TRBV2, the J call TRBJ2-2; TRBD1 matches at 11 bases. Germline V CDR1 and CDR2: SNHLY, FYNNEI. Trimming cost V 6 bases and J 5 bases; bases outside gene matches: 5. This CDR3 is built from 15 residues. CDR3 coding DNA: TGTGCCAGCAGCCCCGGGACAGGGGGGACCGGGGAGCTGTTTTTT. Translating gives CASSPGTGGTGELFF.

The chain has TRBV11-2 and TRBJ1-3; a possible D gene is TRBD1 (6 bases). CDR1 SGHAT and CDR2 FQNNGV come from the germline V gene. V lost 5 bases to trimming and J lost 2 bases, with 16 bases between them. This CDR3 is 16 amino acids long. In DNA, the CDR3 is TGTGCCAGCAGCGCGGGGGGCAGGACGGCTGGAAACACCATATATTTT. This translates into CASSAGGRTAGNTIYF. The whole variable domain, filled in from reference TRBV11-2 and TRBJ1-3, reads EAGVAQSPRYKIIEKRQSVAFWCNPISGHATLYWYQQILGQGPKLLIQFQNNGVVDDSQLPKDRFSAERLKGVDSTLKIQPAKLEDSAVYLCASSAGGRTAGNTIYFGEGSWLTVV.

The gene calls are TRBV7-2 and TRBJ2-2, with D possibly being TRBD1 (5 bases). Germline CDR1 and CDR2: SGHTA and FQGNSA. The CDR3 sequence is 14 residues long. Trimming shortened V by 3 bases and J by 8 bases, and 13 bases separated the two germline ends. The DNA for the CDR3 is TGTGCCAGCAGCTTTTTCACAGGTCCGGGGGAGCTGTTTTTT. Residues: CASSFFTGPGELFF.

This CDR3 reads CASSPLPTGSGNQPQHF. The CDR3 DNA reads TGTGCCAGCAGTCCTCTCCCTACCGGGTCTGGCAATCAGCCCCAGCATTTT. V usage is TRBV27 and J usage is TRBJ1-5, with no clear D. Trimming took 5 bases from V and 2 from J, leaving 19 bases between them. This CDR3 has 17 residues. Germline V gives CDR1 MNHEY, CDR2 SMNVEV (reference sequence).

The V gene is TRBV7-8, the J gene TRBJ2-2, with D unresolved. The CDR3 extends over 15 amino acids. Germline V gene lookup returns CDR1 SGHVS and CDR2 FQNEAQ. V lost 1 base to trimming and J lost 2 bases, with 8 bases between them. The CDR3 nucleotides are TGTGCCAGCAGCTTAGACAGCTTTAACACCGGGGAGCTGTTTTTT. It specifies CASSLDSFNTGELFF.

V is TRBV6-1 and J is TRBJ2-7; D is uncertain. The V gene lost 2 bases and the J gene lost 2 bases, with 7 bases spanning the gap. In germline, CDR1 is MNHNS, CDR2 SASEGT. The CDR3 has 13 residues. The CDR3 DNA sequence: TGTGCCAGCAGTGAATTACACGCCTACGAGCAGTACTTC. Its protein is CASSELHAYEQYF.

The rearrangement links TRBV27 to TRBJ2-7; the D gene is possibly TRBD1 (6 bases). CDR1 and CDR2 (germline): MNHEY, SMNVEV (reference sequence). The CDR3 spans 13 residues. V gave up 5 bases and J gave up 2 bases, with 10 bases separating them. The CDR3, as DNA: TGTGCCAGCAGTACCGGGACAACCTACGAGCAGTACTTC. It translates to CASSTGTTYEQYF.

This clone was observed a handful of times. DNA of the CDR3: TGTGCCAGCAGCGTAGGAGTTGGCGGGGGACTTTACAATGAGCAGTTCTTC. This translates into CASSVGVGGGLYNEQFF. V usage is TRBV9 and J usage is TRBJ2-1; 7 positions agree with TRBD2. The germline CDR1 and CDR2 sequences are SGDLS and YYNGEE. The CDR3 runs to 17 residues. The trim removed 0 bases at V and 4 bases at J, leaving 10 bases unmatched.

There are a few counts of this clone. The chain has TRBV19 and TRBJ1-5, with unresolved D. Trimming pared 5 bases from V and 0 bases from J, leaving 8 bases between. The germline CDR1 and CDR2 sequences are LNHDA and SQIVND (reference sequence). The CDR3 contains 14 residues. CDR3 coding DNA: TGTGCCAGTAGTTACGGTCGTAGCAATCAGCCCCAGCATTTT. Its protein is CASSYGRSNQPQHF. Complete variable domain (other parts from reference TRBV19 and TRBJ1-5): DGGITQSPKYLFRKEGQNVTLSCEQNLNHDAMYWYRQDPGQGLRLIYYSQIVNDFQKGDIAEGYSVSREKKESFPLTVTSAQKNPTAFYLCASSYGRSNQPQHFGDGTRLSIL.

The genes are TRBV7-3 and TRBJ1-1, with 8 positions matching TRBD1. CDR3 length: 12 residues. The junction had 6 bases not matched to a gene; V was cut back by 5 bases and J by 10 bases. Germline CDR1 SGHTA, CDR2 FQGTGA. The CDR3 loop reads CASSEGQGGAFF. CDR3 bases: TGTGCCAGCAGCGAAGGACAGGGCGGAGCTTTCTTT.

This clone was observed a single time. The V call is TRBV5-4, the J call TRBJ1-2; possible D gene TRBD1, 6 bases. From germline, CDR1 is SGHNT and CDR2 YYREEE (reference sequence). Trimming cost V 4 bases and J 6 bases, with 25 bases left between them. The CDR3 has 17 residues. In DNA form, the CDR3 reads TGTGCCAGCAGCCGAATCCTGGGGGGGCTAGGTATTGATGGCTACACCTTC. Its protein product is CASSRILGGLGIDGYTF.

The V gene is TRBV5-1, the J gene TRBJ2-7, with D possibly being TRBD1 (5 bases). From germline, CDR1 is SGHRS and CDR2 YFSETQ. Trimming shortened V by 0 bases and J by 5 bases, and 9 bases separated the two germline ends. The length of the CDR3 is 13 residues. The CDR3 protein is CASSLATGNEQYF. Written as DNA, the CDR3 is TGCGCCAGCAGCTTGGCCACAGGCAACGAGCAGTACTTC.